A single sample gave rise to the 17 T cell receptor beta chains below, sequenced in a study of T cell clonality in common variable immunodeficiency. The method was immunoSEQ multiplex PCR; TCRdb's version includes in-frame clones alone and lacks a portion of them. This repertoire holds under 65,000 clones, and none appear only once. Sequenced sample: peripheral blood mononuclear cells. These receptors were collected from a person between 18 and 70 years old in good health.

This clone was recorded many times. The missing CDR3 end, 3 residues past where the read stops, is filled in from the germline J gene. The chain recombines TRBV30 with TRBJ2-7; the match to TRBD2 covers 12 bases. Trimming took 2 bases from V and 1 from J; bases not matched to a gene: 6. CDR3 length: 16 amino acids. CDR1 and CDR2 from the germline V gene are GTSNPN and SVGIG (reference sequence). CDR3 residues: CAWSRLAGGASYEQYF. Partial CDR3 DNA: TGTGCCTGGAGTCGTCTAGCGGGAGGGGCATCCTACGAG.

As regards this clone: The read ends 3 residues early relative to the CDR3; the germline J gene fills the gap. V is TRBV10-2 and J is TRBJ1-1; TRBD1 matches at 7 bases. V dropped 6 bases and J dropped 1; count of bases not matched to a gene: 8. Germline values: CDR1 WSHSY, CDR2 SAAADI. CDR3 length equals 15 residues. The CDR3 region is CASRQGRVGNTEAFF. The part of the CDR3 DNA that was read is TGCGCCAGCAGACAGGGGAGGGTTGGGAACACTGAA.

This clone has at least ten counts. Read data end 3 residues before the CDR3 end; the end is taken from the germline J gene. This sequence joins TRBV5-6 and TRBJ1-2; D is undetermined. The length of the CDR3 is 14 residues. Germline loops: CDR1 SGHDT, CDR2 YYEEEE. The V gene lost 0 bases and the J gene lost 2 bases, with 8 bases spanning the gap. The CDR3 protein is CASSLGQRNYGYTF. Incomplete CDR3 DNA: TGTGCCAGCAGCTTGGGGCAGAGGAACTATGGC. Filled out from reference TRBV5-6 and TRBJ1-2, the complete variable domain reads DAGVTQSPTHLIKTRGQQVTLRCSPKSGHDTVSWYQQALGQGPQFIFQYYEEEERQRGNFPDRFSGHQFPNYSSELNVNALLLGDSALYLCASSLGQRNYGYTFGSGTRLTVV.

Concerning this clone: Sequencing ends 3 residues short of the CDR3 end; the germline J gene provides the rest. The rearrangement links TRBV20-1 to TRBJ1-1; possible D gene TRBD1, 5 bases. Germline values: CDR1 DFQATT, CDR2 SNEGSKA (reference sequence). V lost 0 bases, J lost 1 base, and 12 bases lay in between. The CDR3 is made up of 15 amino acids. The CDR3 sequence is CSARDIRGTNTEAFF. The sequenced part of the CDR3 DNA is TGCAGTGCTAGAGATATCCGGGGGACGAACACTGAA.

Ten or more counts support this clone. The CDR3 reads CSVVGQDNYGYTF. The CDR3 bases that were read are TGCAGCGTTGTCGGACAAGATAACTATGGC. This rearrangement joins TRBV29-1 to TRBJ1-2; maybe TRBD1 (5 bases). The CDR3 extends 3 residues past the end of the read, so its final part is completed from the germline J gene. CDR1 is SQVTM, CDR2 ANQGSEA, per germline. V lost 4 bases, J lost 1 base, and 10 bases lay in between. The CDR3 length is 13 residues. Full variable domain (outside the CDR3, taken from reference TRBV29-1 and TRBJ1-2): SAVISQKPSRDICQRGTSLTIQCQVDSQVTMMFWYRQQPGQSLTLIATANQGSEATYESGFVIDKFPISRPNLTFSTLTVSNMSPEDSSIYLCSVVGQDNYGYTFGSGTRLTVV.

At least ten counts were recorded for this clone. The sequenced part of the CDR3 DNA is TGTGCCAGCTCATTCCGAACAGGGGGCGAGGAAAAA. This gives the protein CASSFRTGGEEK. From start to end, the CDR3 is CASSFRTGGEEKLFF. The V call is TRBV18, the J call TRBJ1-4; 9 bases match TRBD1. The CDR3 end is not reached by the read, which stops 3 residues before it; the germline J gene fills it in. From germline, CDR1 is KGHSH and CDR2 LQKENI. Trimming removed 5 bases from V and 8 bases from J; junction bases left unmatched: 9. The CDR3 sequence is 15 residues long.

About this clone: The read ends 3 residues before the CDR3 terminus; that terminus is restored from the germline J gene. The rearrangement uses TRBV7-3 and TRBJ1-2; no clear D gene. Germline CDR1 is SGHTA and CDR2 is FQGTGA. The CDR3 length is 16 residues. Partial CDR3 DNA: TGTGCCAGCAGCCCAGCAACGGCTAGCGATAGAGATACC. Translation gives CASSPATASDRDT. The complete CDR3 reads CASSPATASDRDTYTF.

This clone was seen repeatedly, ten times or more. With the read ending 3 residues before the CDR3 end, the germline J gene is used to fill in that end. The chain uses TRBV7-9 and TRBJ1-2; no reliable D call. The CDR3 has 10 amino acids. Trimming took 8 bases from V and 4 from J, leaving 5 bases between them. CDR1 SEHNR and CDR2 FQNEAQ come from the germline V gene (reference sequence). The sequenced CDR3 bases are TGTGCCAGCTTCATCTATGGC. The encoded protein is CASFIYG. The full CDR3 protein reads CASFIYGYTF. Full variable domain (remainder filled in from reference TRBV7-9 and TRBJ1-2): DTGVSQNPRHKITKRGQNVTFRCDPISEHNRLYWYRQTLGQGPEFLTYFQNEAQLEKSRLLSDRFSAERPKGSFSTLEIQRTEQGDSAMYLCASFIYGYTFGSGTRLTVV.

In its sample, this clone was seen many times. The read ends 3 residues early relative to the CDR3; the germline J gene fills the gap. The chain carries TRBV19 and TRBJ2-6; 8 nucleotides agree with TRBD1. The junction had 8 bases not matched to a gene; V was cut back by 1 base and J by 0 bases. The CDR3 is 19 residues long. Germline V gene sequence: CDR1 LNHDA, CDR2 SQIVND (reference sequence). The CDR3: CASSIVGQGRGSGANVLTF. The DNA read from the CDR3 is TGTGCCAGTAGTATAGTCGGACAGGGTAGGGGCTCTGGGGCCAACGTC.

This clone came up many times. The CDR3 end falls 3 residues outside the read, so it is completed with the germline J gene. This rearrangement joins TRBV19 to TRBJ1-1; D is perhaps TRBD1 (6 bases). Per germline, CDR1 LNHDA and CDR2 SQIVND (reference sequence). V was cut by 5 bases and J by 5 bases, with 12 bases left in between. This CDR3 comprises 13 residues. The part of the CDR3 DNA that was read is TGTGCCAGTAGTCGAGAAGGGGGAACTGAA. Encoded protein: CASSREGGTE. The whole CDR3 reads CASSREGGTEAFF.

This clone was seen repeatedly, ten times or more. The CDR3 extends 3 residues past the end of the read, so its final part is completed from the germline J gene. The chain couples TRBV7-9 to TRBJ1-1; 7 bases match TRBD1. From germline, CDR1 is SEHNR and CDR2 FQNEAQ (reference sequence). CDR3 length: 15 amino acids. The CDR3 loop is CASSLVEGRGFSAFF. The DNA read from the CDR3 is TGTGCCAGCAGCTTAGTAGAGGGCAGGGGGTTTTCA.

This clone came up many times. The read terminates 3 residues before the CDR3 end, so the remaining end is supplied by the germline J gene. The gene calls are TRBV30 and TRBJ1-1; D gene ambiguous. Germline assignment: CDR1 GTSNPN and CDR2 SVGIG (reference sequence). This CDR3 has 13 residues. The covered CDR3 bases are TGTGCCTGGAGGGAGTCACTCAGCGGGAGA. It is translated as CAWRESLSGR. The CDR3 as a whole reads CAWRESLSGRAFF.

This clone was picked up many times. The read terminates 3 residues ahead of where the CDR3 ends, so the germline J gene completes it. This sequence joins TRBV7-8 and TRBJ1-1; a possible D gene is TRBD1 (5 bases). V lost 5 bases to trimming and J lost 4 bases, with 20 bases between them. This CDR3 has 16 amino acids. Germline CDR1 SGHVS, CDR2 FQNEAQ. The covered CDR3 bases are TGTGCCAGCAGCACTGTAACCCCTGGGGGGACCACTGAA. Translation gives CASSTVTPGGTTE. The full CDR3 protein is CASSTVTPGGTTEAFF.

This clone showed up many times. From the germline J gene comes the end of the CDR3, since the read stops 3 residues before it. This chain joins TRBV7-3 and TRBJ2-3, with TRBD2 matching over 14 bases. The CDR3 is 17 residues long. Germline CDR1 reads SGHTA; CDR2 reads FQGTGA. The V segment lost 5 bases and the J segment 2 bases; nucleotides outside the gene matches: 6. The CDR3 DNA, read in part, is TGTGCCAGCAGCCCCCGGACTAGCGGGAGGTTCACAGATACG. It codes for CASSPRTSGRFTDT. The entire CDR3 reads CASSPRTSGRFTDTQYF.

This clone was counted at least ten times. The DNA ends 3 residues before the CDR3 does, and the rest of the CDR3 is filled in from the germline J gene. The chain is built from TRBV6-1 and TRBJ1-2; D gene ambiguous. The CDR3 has 11 amino acids. CDR1 is MNHNS and CDR2 is SASEGT in the germline V gene. The CDR3 loop reads CASSEYGVYTF. CDR3 bases read: TGTGCCAGCAGTGAATACGGGGTT.

On this clone: The read comes to an end 3 residues before the CDR3 does, leaving the germline J gene to fill in the end. The J gene is TRBJ1-3, the V gene TRBV19; no clear D. Germline V CDR1 and CDR2: LNHDA, SQIVND (reference sequence). The CDR3 consists of 14 residues. Trimming cost V 3 bases and J 4 bases, with 10 bases left between them. The sequenced part of the CDR3 DNA is TGTGCCAGTAGTATGAACAGCCCGGGAAACACC. It yields the protein CASSMNSPGNT. The whole CDR3 protein is CASSMNSPGNTIYF.

This clone was seen ten or more times. Coverage ceases 3 residues before the CDR3 finishes, and the germline J gene fills in the end. V and J are TRBV2 and TRBJ2-2, with D possibly being TRBD1 (7 bases). V lost 7 bases, J lost 4 bases, and 10 bases lay in between. The germline CDR1 and CDR2 sequences are SNHLY and FYNNEI. This CDR3 comprises 13 residues. CDR3 residues: CASNQGGTGELFF. The sequenced part of the CDR3 DNA is TGTGCCAGCAATCAGGGGGGCACCGGGGAG.